This T cell receptor (beta chain) came from a study of blood T cell repertoires in COVID-19. Original processing notes: Reference gene primer amplification gave nucleated cell count estimates. The protocol was immunoSEQ multiplex PCR, while the TCRdb copy is restricted to in-frame clones and leaves out a portion. V and J calls and clone size come straight from that table; D and trimming were deduced from the DNA. The table shows over 200,000 clones, with approximately 82% occurring only once. With 8 bases removed from V and 1 base from J, the gap between germline ends came to 20 bases. The germline V gene encodes CDR1 SNHLY and CDR2 FYNNEI. CDR3 size: 16 residues.

The receptor's source is a man aged 35 to 55 who had recovered from COVID-19. The chain couples TRBV2 to TRBJ1-1; no clear D gene. The sequenced material came from peripheral blood. CDR3 coding DNA: TGTGCCAGCTCCCTATTGGTCTCTATCGGGAACACTGAAGCTTTCTTT. This encodes CASSLLVSIGNTEAFF.